The 22 T cell receptor beta chains listed next were all sequenced from one sample in a study of lung T cells in sarcoidosis with Löfgren's syndrome. TCRdb re-called the reads through MiXCR, storing one row per CDR3 protein. The data show tens of thousands of distinct CDR3 sequences, with 21% seen just once and 2% to 2.5% held by the top ten. Sequenced material: CD4+ T cells from PBMCs. The receptors were sampled from a human donor with sarcoidosis (Löfgren's syndrome or another form), or a control subject (not recorded which).

This clonotype was seen repeatedly, ten times or more. This sequence joins TRBV20-1 and TRBJ2-3; D gene ambiguous. Germline-derived CDR1 and CDR2 are DFQATT and SNEGSKA (reference sequence). Trimming removed 5 bases at V and 0 bases at J, with 12 bases between. This CDR3 spans 14 amino acids. The CDR3 protein is CSARPGQSTDTQYF. The CDR3 bases are TGCAGTGCTCGACCGGGTCAGAGCACAGATACGCAGTATTTT.

This clonotype was recorded at least ten times. This chain connects TRBV6-1 to TRBJ2-7; possibly TRBD1 for D (6 bases). The ends were cut back, 8 bases at V and 0 bases at J, with 17 bases in the middle. The CDR3 covers 15 residues. Germline loops: CDR1 MNHNS, CDR2 SASEGT. This chain's CDR3 is CASLQGQTSSYEQYV. CDR3 coding DNA: TGTGCCAGCCTGCAAGGACAGACGAGCTCCTACGAGCAGTACGTC.

The chain joins TRBV30 to TRBJ2-1; D unresolved. The CDR3 has 14 residues. Germline V gives CDR1 GTSNPN, CDR2 SVGIG (reference sequence). The V gene lost 4 bases and the J gene lost 6 bases, with 16 bases spanning the gap. This chain's CDR3 is CAWNGNGVGNEQFF. Here the CDR3 DNA reads TGTGCCTGGAATGGAAATGGGGTTGGCAATGAGCAGTTCTTC.

The chain uses TRBV6-1 and TRBJ1-1; no clear D gene. V was clipped by 5 bases and J by 10 bases, with 17 bases between them. Germline CDR1 is MNHNS and CDR2 is SASEGT. This CDR3 contains 13 residues. The CDR3 coding sequence is TGTGCCAGCAGTTACGCACGAGGAACTAGAGCTTTCTTT. Protein: CASSYARGTRAFF.

This rearrangement joins TRBV18 to TRBJ2-7; TRBD1 agrees at 10 bases. The CDR3 consists of 14 residues. Per germline, CDR1 KGHSH and CDR2 LQKENI. V trimming: 3 bases; J trimming: 3 bases; junction bases outside the gene matches: 2. In DNA form, the CDR3 reads TGTGCCAGCTCACCCGGGACAGGGGACTACGAGCAGTACGTC. Translating gives CASSPGTGDYEQYV.

This chain connects TRBV12-3 or TRBV12-4 to TRBJ2-7, with a possible D match to TRBD1 (5 bases). The CDR3 is 13 amino acids. Trimming took 6 bases from V and 6 from J, leaving 15 bases between them. For the CDR3, the DNA is TGTGCCAGCAGGCCCCAGAGACAGCGCGAGCAGTACTTC. This translates into CASRPQRQREQYF.

The chain uses TRBV9 and TRBJ2-7; 8 nucleotides match TRBD1. Germline V lookup: CDR1 SGDLS, CDR2 YYNGEE. J was trimmed by 0 bases and V by 3 bases; bases with no gene match: 8. The CDR3 is 16 residues long. The CDR3 loop reads CASSARGGQDSYEQYF. CDR3 DNA: TGTGCCAGCAGCGCCCGAGGGGGACAGGACTCCTACGAGCAGTACTTC.

About this clonotype: It may be a read error: a sequence one base away is much more abundant. The chain uses TRBV20-1 and TRBJ2-5; TRBD1 might be the D (5 bases). The V and J ends lost 1 base and 9 bases respectively, with 6 bases between them. Germline CDR1 DFQATT, CDR2 SNEGSKA (reference sequence). The CDR3 is 10 amino acids. The CDR3 loop reads CSARVQAQYF. Here the CDR3 DNA reads TGCAGTGCTAGAGTACAGGCCCAGTACTTC.

To note about this clonotype: This clone may be a read error of a much larger clone one base away. CDR3 in amino acids: CASSPGKTSPYNEQFF. CDR3 DNA sequence: TGCGCCAGCAGCCCGGGAAAGACGTCGCCCTACAATGAGCAGTTCTTC. V is TRBV5-1 and J is TRBJ2-1; a weak D match, TRBD2 (5 bases). This CDR3 is built from 16 residues. CDR1 SGHRS and CDR2 YFSETQ come from the germline V gene. Deletions cut 4 bases from V and 2 bases from J, with 16 bases between.

This clonotype was detected ten times or more. CDR3: CSARDTQGGLGQPQHF. DNA for the CDR3: TGCAGTGCTAGAGATACCCAGGGGGGCCTGGGGCAGCCCCAGCATTTT. The chain combines TRBV20-1 with TRBJ1-5; TRBD1 matches at 7 bases. J lost 7 bases, V lost 0 bases, and 12 bases had no gene match. The germline CDR1 and CDR2 sequences are DFQATT and SNEGSKA (reference sequence). This CDR3 has 16 residues.

As to this clonotype: Compared with germline, one end of the junction differs, possibly owing to a read error. This chain joins TRBV6-5 and TRBJ2-1; 13 bases are a match to TRBD2. Germline assignment: CDR1 MNHEY and CDR2 SVGAGI. This CDR3 has 18 residues. CDR3 in DNA: TGTGCCCGCAGTTATGAGACTAGCGGGAGGCGGAGGGGAAATGAGCAGTTCTTC. Its protein product is CARSYETSGRRRGNEQFF.

By its share, this clonotype is medium-sized (0.01 to 0.1%). This chain's CDR3 is CASRRRNTEAFF. CDR3 coding DNA: TGTGCCAGCAGGAGGAGGAACACTGAAGCTTTCTTT. This chain uses TRBV28 with TRBJ1-1; D not certain. CDR3 size: 12 residues. Germline values: CDR1 MDHEN, CDR2 SYDVKM. V dropped 6 bases and J dropped 1 base, with 6 bases sitting between them.

Ten or more counts support this clonotype. This chain uses TRBV28 with TRBJ2-7, with D possibly being TRBD1 or TRBD2 (5 bases each). This CDR3 has 15 amino acids. Per the germline V gene, CDR1 is MDHEN and CDR2 is SYDVKM. V dropped 6 bases and J dropped 0 bases, with 15 bases sitting between them. The CDR3 sequence: CASSSGTPSSYEQYF. DNA of the CDR3: TGTGCCAGCAGCTCAGGGACGCCTAGCTCCTACGAGCAGTACTTC. The full variable domain, its missing parts supplied by reference TRBV28 and TRBJ2-7, is DVKVTQSSRYLVKRTGEKVFLECVQDMDHENMFWYRQDPGLGLRLIYFSYDVKMKEKGDIPEGYSVSREKKERFSLILESASTNQTSMYLCASSSGTPSSYEQYFGPGTRLTVT.

This clonotype was picked up many times. This sequence joins TRBV6-1 and TRBJ1-2; D remains ambiguous. The germline gives CDR1 MNHNS, CDR2 SASEGT. The CDR3 runs to 12 residues. Trimming pared 11 bases from V and 2 bases from J, leaving 12 bases between. CDR3 loop: CAPRVSNYGYTF. The CDR3 DNA follows: TGTGCCCCCAGAGTGAGCAACTATGGCTACACCTTC.

This clonotype was counted a few times. The chain has TRBV6-1 and TRBJ2-2; D gene unclear. Germline V gene sequence: CDR1 MNHNS, CDR2 SASEGT. V lost 10 bases, J lost 0 bases, and 21 bases lay in between. CDR3 length: 17 residues. In nucleotides, the CDR3 is TGTGCCATCGCTATGGGTGGCGGAGTTACGAACACCGGGGAGCTGTTTTTT. This gives the protein CAIAMGGGVTNTGELFF.

A note on this clonotype: This may come from a read error, since a much larger clone is one base off. This chain links TRBV28 with TRBJ2-7; 7 bases map to TRBD1. This CDR3 contains 14 residues. Per the germline V gene, CDR1 is MDHEN and CDR2 is SYDVKM. The CDR3 nucleotides are TGTGCCAGCAGCAAAATAGGGGGCGGCTACGAGCGGTACGTC. This encodes CASSKIGGGYERYV.

In its sample, this clonotype was seen many times. The chain has TRBV28 and TRBJ2-7, with 9 bases lining up with TRBD1. With 6 bases clipped from V and 1 base from J, the junction kept 7 bases outside the gene matches. CDR3 size: 15 residues. The germline gives CDR1 MDHEN, CDR2 SYDVKM. The CDR3 coding sequence is TGTGCCAGCAGCACCCCCGGGACAGGGTCCTACGAGCAGTACGTC. Translated: CASSTPGTGSYEQYV.

In regard to this clonotype: A much larger clone is a single base away; this may be a read error. This chain's CDR3 is CSALAENTDTRYF. DNA for the CDR3: TGCAGTGCACTAGCCGAAAACACAGATACGCGGTATTTT. The rearrangement joins TRBV20-1 to TRBJ2-3; a weak D match, TRBD2 (6 bases). This CDR3 is built from 13 residues. Germline V gene data show CDR1 as DFQATT and CDR2 as SNEGSKA (reference sequence).

This clonotype was seen repeatedly, ten times or more. The chain employs TRBV27 and TRBJ1-1; D possibly corresponds to TRBD1 (5 bases). The CDR3 has 11 amino acids. V gave up 4 bases and J gave up 6 bases, with 6 bases separating them. The germline V gene encodes CDR1 MNHEY and CDR2 SMNVEV (reference sequence). The CDR3 protein is CASSWGAEAFF. In nucleotides, the CDR3 is TGTGCCAGCAGTTGGGGGGCTGAAGCTTTCTTT.

This clonotype turned up a few times. J is TRBJ2-1 and V is TRBV11-1; 9 bases match TRBD2. The CDR3 is 15 amino acids. From germline, CDR1 is SGHAT and CDR2 FQDESV (reference sequence). V trimming: 5 bases; J trimming: 4 bases; junction bases outside the gene matches: 6. The CDR3 bases are TGTGCCAGCAGCACCTGGACTAGCGCGTACAATGAGCAGTTCTTC. It specifies CASSTWTSAYNEQFF.

The V and J genes are TRBV3-1 and TRBJ2-4; D gene uncertain. Germline values: CDR1 LGHDT, CDR2 YNNKEL (reference sequence). V lost 1 base and J 7 bases, leaving 20 bases between the germline ends. The CDR3 covers 17 residues. The CDR3 coding sequence is TGTGCCAGCAGCCAAGGGGTGTTCGCCCAGCGAGGTAACATTCAGTACTTC. Residues: CASSQGVFAQRGNIQYF.

Many counts were recorded for this clonotype. The J gene is TRBJ1-4, the V gene TRBV28, with TRBD1 matching over 8 bases. Germline CDR1 MDHEN, CDR2 SYDVKM. The CDR3 consists of 16 residues. V was pared by 5 bases and J by 7 bases, with 12 bases of the junction left unmatched. The CDR3 protein is CASSPTQGAGREKLFF. The CDR3 DNA reads as TGTGCCAGCAGTCCAACCCAGGGGGCAGGACGTGAAAAACTGTTTTTT.